These 17 T cell receptor beta chains were all obtained from the same sample, sequenced in a study of cytomegalovirus exposure and HLA in healthy donors. The PCR contained 60 Vbeta and 13 Jbeta primers. The data were produced by immunoSEQ multiplex PCR, yet TCRdb's version contains in-frame clones alone and is incomplete. The table shows approximately 170,000 clones, with around 72% occurring only once. The sample consisted of PBMCs. Receptors were obtained from a woman aged 40 to 55 in good health and CMV-seropositive.

Turning to this clone: Germline is not matched at one junction end, which may reflect a read error. This rearrangement joins TRBV25-1 to TRBJ2-6, with 8 nucleotides matching TRBD2. The CDR3 consists of 17 residues. Germline CDR1 reads MGHDK; CDR2 reads SYGVNS. The CDR3 nucleotides read TGTGCCAGCAGTGAATCGGGGGGGGGCTCTGGGGCCAACGGCCTGACTTTC. It codes for CASSESGGGSGANGLTF. The full variable domain, its missing parts supplied by reference TRBV25-1 and TRBJ2-6, is EADIYQTPRYLVIGTGKKITLECSQTMGHDKMYWYQQDPGMELHLIHYSYGVNSTEKGDLSSESTVSRIRTEHFPLTLESARPSHTSQYLCASSESGGGSGANGLTFGAGSRLTVL.

This clone has just a few counts. For the CDR3, the DNA is TGTGCCAGCAGCCGGGGGAGATTAGCGGGGGAACCAGATACGCAGTATTTT. This encodes CASSRGRLAGEPDTQYF. The J gene is TRBJ2-3, the V gene TRBV4-2; 9 bases map to TRBD2. Per germline, CDR1 LGHNA and CDR2 YNFKEQ. The CDR3 length is 17 residues. The junction had 12 bases not matched to a gene; V was cut back by 4 bases and J by 4 bases.

The CDR3 is CASSRHYEQYF. DNA for the CDR3: TGTGCCAGCAGCAGACATTACGAGCAGTACTTC. This chain joins TRBV7-9 and TRBJ2-7, with no clear D. The CDR3 is 11 residues long. The germline V gene encodes CDR1 SEHNR and CDR2 FQNEAQ (reference sequence). V was shortened by 5 bases and J by 4 bases, with 6 bases between the two germline ends.

The chain recombines TRBV5-1 with TRBJ2-3, with D unresolved. The V end lost 0 bases, the J end lost 2 bases, and 13 bases lay between the germline ends. The CDR3 is 16 amino acids. Germline V gives CDR1 SGHRS, CDR2 YFSETQ. The CDR3 is CASSLELPGATDTQYF. For the CDR3, the DNA is TGCGCCAGCAGCTTGGAACTCCCCGGTGCCACAGATACGCAGTATTTT. Full variable domain (outside the CDR3, taken from reference TRBV5-1 and TRBJ2-3): KAGVTQTPRYLIKTRGQQVTLSCSPISGHRSVSWYQQTPGQGLQFLFEYFSETQRNKGNFPGRFSGRQFSNSRSEMNVSTLELGDSALYLCASSLELPGATDTQYFGPGTRLTVL.

The J gene is TRBJ1-1, the V gene TRBV19; no clear D gene. CDR1 LNHDA and CDR2 SQIVND come from the germline V gene (reference sequence). V shed 3 bases and J shed 5 bases, with 10 bases lying between them. This CDR3 contains 13 residues. The CDR3 coding sequence is TGTGCCAGTAGTATCGAGCGAGGGACTGAAGCTTTCTTT. It is translated as CASSIERGTEAFF.

Here the CDR3 DNA reads TGTGCCAGCAGCTCTGATGTGGCCTTAGAGCAGTTCTTC. As protein: CASSSDVALEQFF. This chain connects TRBV9 to TRBJ2-1; D not resolved. The CDR3 contains 13 residues. The germline V gene has CDR1 SGDLS and CDR2 YYNGEE. Trimming left V 4 bases short and J 10 bases short, with 15 bases between. The whole variable domain, remainder taken from reference TRBV9 and TRBJ2-1, is DSGVTQTPKHLITATGQRVTLRCSPRSGDLSVYWYQQSLDQGLQFLIQYYNGEERAKGNILERFSAQQFPDLHSELNLSSLELGDSALYFCASSSDVALEQFFGPGTRLTVL.

For this clone: A junction end diverges from the germline sequence, so it may reflect a read error. The sample contains more than one DNA sequence encoding this CDR3. The chain recombines TRBV5-1 with TRBJ2-3; TRBD1 matches 9 bases. The length of the CDR3 is 15 residues. Germline V gene data show CDR1 as SGHRS and CDR2 as YFSETQ. The CDR3 loop is CASSLGDRGTDTQYF. CDR3 DNA: TGCGCCAGCAGTTTGGGGGACAGGGGCACAGATACGCAGTATTTT.

In this sample, this clone turned up once. The chain combines TRBV7-9 with TRBJ1-6; D not certain. V was clipped by 0 bases and J by 0 bases, with 9 bases between them. The length of the CDR3 is 17 residues. The germline V gene has CDR1 SEHNR and CDR2 FQNEAQ (reference sequence). The CDR3 bases are TGTGCCAGCAGCTTAGCGGGTGGGAGCTCCTATAATTCACCCCTCCACTTT. This translates into CASSLAGGSSYNSPLHF.

The chain combines TRBV10-2 with TRBJ2-2; TRBD2 is a possible D gene (6 bases). This CDR3 is 14 amino acids long. Germline values: CDR1 WSHSY, CDR2 SAAADI. V lost 8 bases, J lost 4 bases, and 14 bases lay in between. In DNA form, the CDR3 reads TGCGCCAGCGTCTCGGGGGTGAGCACCGGGGAGCTGTTTTTT. Protein sequence: CASVSGVSTGELFF.

The chain combines TRBV6-5 with TRBJ1-5; no firm D call. Germline V CDR1 and CDR2: MNHEY, SVGAGI. This CDR3 region has 13 residues. V lost 6 bases to trimming and J lost 6 bases, with 12 bases between them. CDR3: CASSPSAGQPQHF. The CDR3, as DNA: TGTGCCAGCAGCCCCTCGGCGGGTCAGCCCCAGCATTTT.

V and J are TRBV5-5 and TRBJ1-2; 8 bases line up with TRBD1. Germline V gene data show CDR1 as SGHKS and CDR2 as YYEKEE (reference sequence). V was pared by 0 bases and J by 2 bases, with 0 bases of the junction left unmatched. The CDR3 loop spans 14 amino acids. CDR3 DNA sequence: TGTGCCAGCAGCTTGGACAGGGGGAACTATGGCTACACCTTC. It specifies CASSLDRGNYGYTF.

CDR3 sequence: CASSFGTGSGNTIYF. CDR3 coding DNA: TGCGCCAGCAGCTTCGGGACAGGCTCTGGAAACACCATATATTTT. This chain joins TRBV4-1 and TRBJ1-3; 8 bases fit TRBD1. Germline V CDR1 and CDR2: MGHRA, YSYEKL. The J segment lost 0 bases and the V segment lost 5 bases, leaving 3 bases of the junction unmatched. The length of the CDR3 is 15 residues.

The J gene is TRBJ1-6, the V gene TRBV7-9; D is unresolved. Germline V gene lookup returns CDR1 SEHNR and CDR2 FQNEAQ (reference sequence). This CDR3 comprises 12 residues. Deletions cut 6 bases from V and 10 bases from J, with 10 bases between. The CDR3 loop reads CASSQIPSPLHF. The CDR3 DNA sequence: TGTGCCAGCAGTCAGATACCGTCACCCCTCCACTTT.

Points on this clone: One end of the junction varies from germline; a read error may be responsible. J is TRBJ1-2 and V is TRBV4-3, with D possibly TRBD1 on 6 matching bases. Germline values: CDR1 LGHNA, CDR2 YSLEER. The CDR3 runs to 13 residues. CDR3 sequence: CASSQVVRGLIYF. As DNA, the CDR3 is TGCGCCAGCAGCCAAGTCGTCAGGGGACTAATTTACTTC.

This clone was picked up one time. The chain couples TRBV30 to TRBJ1-4; no firm D call. Germline V CDR1 and CDR2: GTSNPN, SVGIG (reference sequence). The ends were cut back, 8 bases at V and 0 bases at J, with 10 bases in the middle. CDR3 length: 13 amino acids. In DNA, the CDR3 is TGTGCCGCTACCGGGACAACTAATGAAAAACTGTTTTTT. Translated: CAATGTTNEKLFF.

This clone appeared a few times. In DNA, the CDR3 is TGTGCCAGCAGTGGCACAGGGCCCACAGATACGCAGTATTTT. Translated: CASSGTGPTDTQYF. This chain links TRBV5-6 with TRBJ2-3; a weak D match, TRBD1 (6 bases). V lost 5 bases and J lost 2, with 12 bases in between. Germline V lookup: CDR1 SGHDT, CDR2 YYEEEE. The CDR3 consists of 14 residues.

This clone was seen once. The same CDR3 also results from other DNA sequences found in this sample. J is TRBJ1-1 and V is TRBV5-1; D might be TRBD1 (5 bases). The CDR3 totals 14 residues. The germline V gene encodes CDR1 SGHRS and CDR2 YFSETQ. The germline V and J ends were trimmed by 1 base and 2 bases, with 9 bases remaining between them. In DNA form, the CDR3 reads TGCGCCAGCAGCTTGACAGGAAGAAACACTGAAGCTTTCTTT. Its translation: CASSLTGRNTEAFF.